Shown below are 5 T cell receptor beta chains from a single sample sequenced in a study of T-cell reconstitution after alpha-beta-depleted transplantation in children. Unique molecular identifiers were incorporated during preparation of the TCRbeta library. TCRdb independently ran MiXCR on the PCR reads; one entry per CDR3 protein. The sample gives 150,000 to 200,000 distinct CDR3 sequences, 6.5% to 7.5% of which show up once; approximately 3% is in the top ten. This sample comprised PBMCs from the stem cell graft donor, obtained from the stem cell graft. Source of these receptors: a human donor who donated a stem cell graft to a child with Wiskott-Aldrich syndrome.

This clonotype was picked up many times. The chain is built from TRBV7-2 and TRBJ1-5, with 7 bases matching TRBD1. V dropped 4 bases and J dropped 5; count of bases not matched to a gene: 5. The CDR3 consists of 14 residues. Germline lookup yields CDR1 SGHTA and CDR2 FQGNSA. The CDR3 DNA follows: TGTGCCAGCAGCTCCGGGGACAGCTATCAGCCCCAGCATTTT. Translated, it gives CASSSGDSYQPQHF.

The CDR3 protein is CASSPPGQGNLRANVLTF. The DNA for the CDR3 is TGTGCCAGCAGCCCCCCGGGACAGGGGAATCTAAGGGCCAACGTCCTGACTTTC. This rearrangement joins TRBV25-1 to TRBJ2-6, with 10 positions matching TRBD1. In germline, CDR1 is MGHDK, CDR2 SYGVNS. The CDR3 is 18 amino acids. V shed 6 bases and J 5 bases; nucleotides not matched to a gene: 13. Full variable domain (missing parts from reference TRBV25-1 and TRBJ2-6): EADIYQTPRYLVIGTGKKITLECSQTMGHDKMYWYQQDPGMELHLIHYSYGVNSTEKGDLSSESTVSRIRTEHFPLTLESARPSHTSQYLCASSPPGQGNLRANVLTFGAGSRLTVL.

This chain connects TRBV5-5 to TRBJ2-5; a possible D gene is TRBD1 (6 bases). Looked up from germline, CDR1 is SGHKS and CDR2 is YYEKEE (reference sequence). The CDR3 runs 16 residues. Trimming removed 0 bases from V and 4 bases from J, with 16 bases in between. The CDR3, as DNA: TGTGCCAGCAGCTTGGGCAGGGGTAACCTGGGAGAGACCCAGTACTTC. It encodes CASSLGRGNLGETQYF. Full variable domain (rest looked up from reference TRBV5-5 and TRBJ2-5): DAGVTQSPTHLIKTRGQQVTLRCSPISGHKSVSWYQQVLGQGPQFIFQYYEKEERGRGNFPDRFSARQFPNYSSELNVNALLLGDSALYLCASSLGRGNLGETQYFGPGTRLLVL.

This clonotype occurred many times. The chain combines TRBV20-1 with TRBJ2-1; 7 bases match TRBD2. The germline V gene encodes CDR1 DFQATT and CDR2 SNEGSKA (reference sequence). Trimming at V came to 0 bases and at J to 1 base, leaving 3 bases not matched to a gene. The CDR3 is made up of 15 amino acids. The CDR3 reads CSARDNGRSYNEQFF. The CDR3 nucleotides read TGCAGTGCTAGAGATAACGGGAGGTCCTACAATGAGCAGTTCTTC.

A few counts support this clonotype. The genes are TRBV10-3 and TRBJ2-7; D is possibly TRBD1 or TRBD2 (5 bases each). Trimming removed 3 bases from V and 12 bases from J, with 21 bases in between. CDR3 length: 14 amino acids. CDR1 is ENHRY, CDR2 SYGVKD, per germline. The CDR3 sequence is CAISEVGASLMRYF. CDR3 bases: TGTGCCATCAGTGAAGTCGGGGCTTCCCTTATGAGGTACTTC.